This is a list of T cell receptor beta chains from one sample in a study of T cell repertoires in cytomegalovirus infection. TCRdb called the reads again in MiXCR, with one record for every CDR3 protein. The table lists 150,000 to 200,000 distinct CDR3 sequences, roughly 19% of them singletons. Input material: PBMCs. The receptor set was obtained from a human donor in good health (CMV status not recorded). Some clones in this sample may be carry-over from other donors' samples. Each CDR3 is given with its conserved first and last residue. The size of a clone is reported for some rows only, either as once, few or many, or as a class for expanded clones.

J	size	V	CDR3
TRBJ1-3	few	TRBV15	CATSRQGKENTIYF
TRBJ1-1	few	TRBV27	CASSLRRTDRVIEAFF
TRBJ1-6	.	TRBV28	CASKAAKPSPLHF
TRBJ1-3	few	TRBV5-1	CASSLGLENFSGNTIYF
TRBJ2-2	.	TRBV5-6	CASSLPHSTGELFF
TRBJ2-3	few	TRBV29-1	CSVETAHTDTQYF
TRBJ1-2	many	TRBV7-2	CASSSRGPLYGYTF
TRBJ2-1	.	TRBV14	CASSQELIGTGNEQFF
TRBJ2-7	many	TRBV5-6	CASSFGTGISYEQYF
TRBJ2-1	few	TRBV6-2/TRBV6-3	CASYYRASGINEQFF
TRBJ2-1	many	TRBV6-2/TRBV6-3	CASTLESTSGSYNEQFF
TRBJ2-3	many	TRBV7-3	CATGQGARDTQYF
TRBJ1-1	.	TRBV10-3	CATWGPMGAEAFF
TRBJ2-5	many	TRBV11-2	CASSSWTSGGKETQYF
TRBJ2-5	.	TRBV20-1	CSARYGETQYF
TRBJ1-1	.	TRBV7-2	CASSLGAFTTEAFF
TRBJ1-4	once	TRBV15	CATSRAARSTNEKLFF
TRBJ1-1	many	TRBV9	CASSPLPRGEAFF
TRBJ2-6	few	TRBV7-9	CASSPWGGQGLGGANVLTF
TRBJ1-2	.	TRBV30	CASRRNGDYGYTF